The sequence of this T cell receptor (beta chain) was determined in a study of shared clonotypes between healthy human individuals. The repertoire was sequenced with immunoSEQ multiplex PCR; TCRdb's copy has only in-frame clones and lacks some. The data hold 2 million or so clones, with approximately 94% observed a single time. The study, taken as a whole, reports: Memory subsets had estimated richness that was generally smaller than that of naive subsets.

Naive CD8 cells lacked CD45RO, underwent positive selection for CCR7 and left out terminally differentiated effector memory CD45RA+ cells. On this clone itself: Its antigen is unknown.

Trimming took 3 bases from V and 1 from J, leaving 12 bases between them. The V gene's germline CDR1 is MNHNS and CDR2 SASEGT. The CDR3 loop spans 15 amino acids. This chain uses TRBV6-1 with TRBJ1-1, with D possibly being TRBD1 (6 bases). This TCR was sampled from a man between 18 and 29 years old in good health. The sample comprised naive CD8+ T cells sorted from blood. For the CDR3, the DNA is TGTGCCAGCAGTGAGGGACACGGTTGGAACACTGAAGCTTTCTTT. Its protein is CASSEGHGWNTEAFF.